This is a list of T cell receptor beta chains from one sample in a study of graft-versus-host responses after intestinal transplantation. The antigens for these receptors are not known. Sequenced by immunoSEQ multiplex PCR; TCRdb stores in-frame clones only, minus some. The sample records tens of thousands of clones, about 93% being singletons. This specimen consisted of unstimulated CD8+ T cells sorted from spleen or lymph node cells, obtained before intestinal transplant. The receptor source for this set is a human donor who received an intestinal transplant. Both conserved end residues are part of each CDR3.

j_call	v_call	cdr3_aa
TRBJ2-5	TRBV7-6	CASSLYGETQYF
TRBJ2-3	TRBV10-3	CAITRTTGDPDTQYF
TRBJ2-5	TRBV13	CASSSQGGQGSREQYF
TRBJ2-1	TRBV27	CASSDSKHSYNEQFF
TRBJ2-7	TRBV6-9	CASSYPQTETYEQYF
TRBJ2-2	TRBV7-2	CASSFGTGSTGELFF
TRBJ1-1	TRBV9	CASSARILPGQLNTEAFF
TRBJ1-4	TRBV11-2	CASSSPGQYNEKLFF
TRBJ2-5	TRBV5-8	CASSVRGLETQYF
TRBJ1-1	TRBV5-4	CASSTGQENTEAFF
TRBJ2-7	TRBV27	CASSLSAGGTYEQYF
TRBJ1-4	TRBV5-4	CASSSDRAGEKLFF
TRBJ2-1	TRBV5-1	CASSLGQEQFF
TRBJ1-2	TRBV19	CASSFGVVNYGYTF
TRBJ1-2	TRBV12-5	CASGWAGTPGMVYGYTF
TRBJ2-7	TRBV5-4	CASSPGTAVGEQYF
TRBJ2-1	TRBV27	CASSSTGTSGAYNEQFF
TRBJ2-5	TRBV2	CASSFRGETQYF
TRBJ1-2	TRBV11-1	CASSGTVNYGYTF
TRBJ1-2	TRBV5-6	CASSLEPGNYGYTF
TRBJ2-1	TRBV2	CASSERGGINNEQFF
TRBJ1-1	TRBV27	CASSSGNTEAFF
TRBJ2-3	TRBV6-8	CASSYDPEENTDTQYF
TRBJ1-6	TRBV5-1	CASSLAGDRVDSPLHF
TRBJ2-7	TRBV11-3	CASSWGQTYEQYF
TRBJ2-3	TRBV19	CASSRRVPSTDTQYF
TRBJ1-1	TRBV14	CASSQDPRTEAFF
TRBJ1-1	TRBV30	CAGRQGNTEAFF
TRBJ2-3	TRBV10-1	CASSDSGVGDTDTQYF
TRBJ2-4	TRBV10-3	CAISEDTFSGYF
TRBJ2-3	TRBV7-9	CASSDTKWPDTQYF